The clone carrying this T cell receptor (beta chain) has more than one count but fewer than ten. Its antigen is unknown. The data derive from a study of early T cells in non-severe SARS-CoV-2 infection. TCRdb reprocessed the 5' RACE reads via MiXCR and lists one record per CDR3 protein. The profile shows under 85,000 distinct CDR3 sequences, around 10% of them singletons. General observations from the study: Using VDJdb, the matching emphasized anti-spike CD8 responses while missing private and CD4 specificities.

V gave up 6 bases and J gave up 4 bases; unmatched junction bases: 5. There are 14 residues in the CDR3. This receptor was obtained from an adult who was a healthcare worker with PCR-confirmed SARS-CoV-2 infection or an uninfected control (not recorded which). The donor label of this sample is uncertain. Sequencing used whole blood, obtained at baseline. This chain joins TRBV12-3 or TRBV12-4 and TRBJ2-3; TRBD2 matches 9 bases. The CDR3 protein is CASSRTSAADTQYF. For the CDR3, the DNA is TGTGCCAGCAGCCGGACTAGCGCCGCAGATACGCAGTATTTT.